The next 2 T cell receptor beta chains were all read from a single sample in a study of cytomegalovirus exposure and HLA in healthy donors. Both 60 Vbeta primers and 13 Jbeta primers went into the PCR. Repertoires were generated with immunoSEQ multiplex PCR, while TCRdb's copy carries only in-frame clones and drops some. This sample carries over 70,000 clones, about three quarters of them seen once, and the ten largest clones take roughly 2.5%. Input material: PBMCs. These receptors originate from a male donor in good health and CMV-seropositive.

This chain uses TRBV10-3 with TRBJ2-1, with D tentatively TRBD2 (5 bases). The CDR3 totals 12 residues. V gave up 7 bases and J gave up 3 bases, with 7 bases separating them. From germline, CDR1 is ENHRY and CDR2 SYGVKD. The chain's CDR3 is CAITGNYNEQFF. The CDR3 DNA follows: TGTGCCATCACCGGGAACTACAATGAGCAGTTCTTC.

The V gene is TRBV28, the J gene TRBJ2-1; D possibly corresponds to TRBD2 (6 bases). V lost 7 bases and J lost 5, with 21 bases in between. Germline lookup yields CDR1 MDHEN and CDR2 SYDVKM. This CDR3 contains 16 residues. The CDR3 coding sequence is TGTGCCAGCAATTCCCTATCCGCGGGGCTACACAATGAGCAGTTCTTC. This sequence encodes CASNSLSAGLHNEQFF.